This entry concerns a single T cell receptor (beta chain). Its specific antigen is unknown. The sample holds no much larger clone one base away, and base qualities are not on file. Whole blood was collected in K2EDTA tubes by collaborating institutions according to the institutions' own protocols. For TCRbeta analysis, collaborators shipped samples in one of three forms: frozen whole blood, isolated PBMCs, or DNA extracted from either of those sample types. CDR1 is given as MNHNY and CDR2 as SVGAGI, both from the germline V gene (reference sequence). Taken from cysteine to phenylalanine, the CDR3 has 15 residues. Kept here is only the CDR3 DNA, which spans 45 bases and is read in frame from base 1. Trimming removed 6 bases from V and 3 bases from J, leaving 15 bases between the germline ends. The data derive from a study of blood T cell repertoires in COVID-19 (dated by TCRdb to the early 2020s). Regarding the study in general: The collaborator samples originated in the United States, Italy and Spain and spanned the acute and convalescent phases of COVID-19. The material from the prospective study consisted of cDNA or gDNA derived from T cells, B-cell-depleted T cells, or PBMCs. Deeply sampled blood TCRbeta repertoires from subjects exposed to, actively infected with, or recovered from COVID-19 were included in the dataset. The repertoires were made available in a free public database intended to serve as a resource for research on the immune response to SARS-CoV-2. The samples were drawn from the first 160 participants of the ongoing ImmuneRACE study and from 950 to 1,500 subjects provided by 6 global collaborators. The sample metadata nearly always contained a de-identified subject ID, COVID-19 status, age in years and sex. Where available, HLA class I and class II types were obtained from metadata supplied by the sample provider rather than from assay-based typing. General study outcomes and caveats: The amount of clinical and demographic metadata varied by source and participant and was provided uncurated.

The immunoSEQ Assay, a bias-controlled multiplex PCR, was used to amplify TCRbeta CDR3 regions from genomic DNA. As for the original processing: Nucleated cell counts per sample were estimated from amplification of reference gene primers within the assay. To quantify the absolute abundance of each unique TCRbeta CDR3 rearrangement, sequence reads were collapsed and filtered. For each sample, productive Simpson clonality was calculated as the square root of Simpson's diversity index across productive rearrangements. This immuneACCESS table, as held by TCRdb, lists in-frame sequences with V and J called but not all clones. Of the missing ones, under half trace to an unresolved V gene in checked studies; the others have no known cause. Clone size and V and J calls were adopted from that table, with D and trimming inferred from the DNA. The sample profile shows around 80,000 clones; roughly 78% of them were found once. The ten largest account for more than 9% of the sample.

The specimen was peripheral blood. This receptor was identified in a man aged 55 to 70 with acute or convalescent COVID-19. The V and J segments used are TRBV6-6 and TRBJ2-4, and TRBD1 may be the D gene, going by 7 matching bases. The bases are TGTGCCAGCAGCCCCGACAGGGAGGACAAAAACATTCAGTACTTC. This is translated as CASSPDREDKNIQYF.